Below are 8 T cell receptor beta chains sequenced from a single sample in a study of T cells in Graves' hyperthyroidism and ophthalmopathy. RNA transcripts provided the source from which TCR beta CDR3 regions were amplified. TCR CDR3 regions were first amplified by RT-PCR with HTBI primers. TCRdb redid the calling of the multiplex PCR reads with MiXCR, one entry per CDR3 protein. Of 500,000 to 600,000 distinct CDR3 sequences listed, approximately 16% are singletons. The sequencing sample was made of blood. These TCRs come from a woman between 18 and 29 years old with Graves' hyperthyroidism.

Of note for this clonotype: A much bigger clone sits one base away, suggesting this may be a read error. The rearrangement links TRBV20-1 to TRBJ2-5, with D perhaps given as TRBD1 or TRBD2 (6 bases each). The length of the CDR3 is 13 residues. Germline V lookup: CDR1 DFQATT, CDR2 SNEGSKA (reference sequence). The CDR3 coding sequence is TGCAGTGCTAGAGTGGGGGGCCTAGAGACCCTGTACTTC. Translated, it gives CSARVGGLETLYF.

This clonotype occurred many times. V is TRBV11-3 and J is TRBJ2-5; the D gene could be TRBD1 or TRBD2 (6 bases each). Germline-derived CDR1 and CDR2 are SGHNT and YENEEA. V gave up 1 base and J gave up 5 bases, with 14 bases separating them. The CDR3 extends over 15 amino acids. The CDR3 DNA reads TGTGCCAGCAGCTTAGCGGCCGGGGGCCTCGAGACCCAGTACTTC. Residues: CASSLAAGGLETQYF.

As regards this clonotype: Just one base apart from a much larger clone, this may be a read error. V is TRBV10-3 and J is TRBJ1-6; D is possibly TRBD1 (5 bases). The CDR3 has 15 amino acids. The germline V gene has CDR1 ENHRY and CDR2 SYGVKD. CDR3 nucleotides: TGTGACATCAGTACCCTAGACAGTAGAAATTCACCCCTCCACTTT. This translates into CDISTLDSRNSPLHF.

This clonotype was observed at least ten times. This chain uses TRBV30 with TRBJ1-2; 7 bases line up with TRBD1. From germline, CDR1 is GTSNPN and CDR2 SVGIG (reference sequence). This CDR3 comprises 17 residues. The V and J ends lost 2 bases and 2 bases, in that order; junction bases with no gene match: 14. Here the CDR3 DNA reads TGTGCCTGGAGTCCCTTAACAAACAGGGGACGAAACTATGGCTACACCTTC. Protein sequence: CAWSPLTNRGRNYGYTF.

V gene TRBV20-1 combines with J gene TRBJ2-1; TRBD2 agrees at 12 bases. Germline CDR1 DFQATT, CDR2 SNEGSKA (reference sequence). V lost 0 bases to trimming and J lost 4 bases; unmatched junction nucleotides: 7. The CDR3 runs to 17 residues. CDR3 nucleotide sequence: TGCAGTGCTAGAGAGCCCCTAGCGGGAGGGAGGTACAATGAGCAGTTCTTC. It codes for CSAREPLAGGRYNEQFF.

This chain uses TRBV10-2 with TRBJ2-1; D is unresolved. Germline CDR1 and CDR2: WSHSY and SAAADI. V shed 2 bases and J shed 5 bases, with 4 bases lying between them. The CDR3 spans 12 residues. CDR3 sequence: CASSELDNEQFF. The CDR3 DNA reads TGCGCCAGCAGTGAGCTCGACAATGAGCAGTTCTTC.

The chain couples TRBV7-3 to TRBJ2-5; a possible D gene is TRBD2 (6 bases). The CDR3 spans 13 residues. Germline CDR1 and CDR2: SGHTA and FQGTGA. The ends were cut back, 5 bases at V and 9 bases at J, with 16 bases in the middle. The CDR3 protein is CASSLSSAAAQYF. The CDR3 region has the DNA TGTGCCAGCAGCCTCTCTAGCGCCGCAGCCCAGTACTTC.

The sample holds many counts of this clonotype. The chain uses TRBV28 and TRBJ2-1; D not certain. The CDR3 runs 15 residues. Germline V gives CDR1 MDHEN, CDR2 SYDVKM. V lost 6 bases to trimming and J lost 0 bases, with 12 bases between them. The CDR3 here is CASRPPESSYNEQFF. The CDR3 nucleotides are TGTGCCAGCAGGCCTCCGGAGAGCTCCTACAATGAGCAGTTCTTC. Variable domain in full (rest from reference TRBV28 and TRBJ2-1): DVKVTQSSRYLVKRTGEKVFLECVQDMDHENMFWYRQDPGLGLRLIYFSYDVKMKEKGDIPEGYSVSREKKERFSLILESASTNQTSMYLCASRPPESSYNEQFFGPGTRLTVL.